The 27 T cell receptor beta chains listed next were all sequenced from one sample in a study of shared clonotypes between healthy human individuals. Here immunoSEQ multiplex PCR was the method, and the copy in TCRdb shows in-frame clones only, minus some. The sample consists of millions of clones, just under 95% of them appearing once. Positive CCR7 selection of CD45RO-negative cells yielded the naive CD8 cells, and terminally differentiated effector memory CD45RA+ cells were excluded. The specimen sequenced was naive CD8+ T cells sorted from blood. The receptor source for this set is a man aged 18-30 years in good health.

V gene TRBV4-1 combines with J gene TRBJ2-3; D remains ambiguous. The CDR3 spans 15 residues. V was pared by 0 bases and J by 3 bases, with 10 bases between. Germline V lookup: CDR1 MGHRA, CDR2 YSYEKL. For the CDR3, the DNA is TGCGCCAGCAGCCAAGAGGGCCTCTCAACAGATACGCAGTATTTT. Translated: CASSQEGLSTDTQYF.

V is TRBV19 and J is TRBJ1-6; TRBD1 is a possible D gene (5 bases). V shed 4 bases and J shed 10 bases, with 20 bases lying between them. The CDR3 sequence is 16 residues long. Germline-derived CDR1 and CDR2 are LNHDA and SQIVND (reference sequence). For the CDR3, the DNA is TGTGCCAGTAGTACGTATGGCGGGACTTCGGGGTCACCCCTCCACTTT. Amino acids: CASSTYGGTSGSPLHF.

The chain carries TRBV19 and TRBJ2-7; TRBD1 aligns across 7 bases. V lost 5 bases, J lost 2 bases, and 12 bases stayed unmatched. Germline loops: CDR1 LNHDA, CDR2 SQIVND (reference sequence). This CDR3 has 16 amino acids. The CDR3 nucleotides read TGTGCCAGTAGTCTACAGGGGCCTCCCGATACCTACGAGCAGTACTTC. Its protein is CASSLQGPPDTYEQYF.

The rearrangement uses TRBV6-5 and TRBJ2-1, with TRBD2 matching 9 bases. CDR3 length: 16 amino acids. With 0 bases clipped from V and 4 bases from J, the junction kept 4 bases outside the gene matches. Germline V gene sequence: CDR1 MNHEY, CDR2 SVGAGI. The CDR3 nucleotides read TGTGCCAGCAGTTACTCGGCTAGCGGGGCATACAATGAGCAGTTCTTC. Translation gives CASSYSASGAYNEQFF.

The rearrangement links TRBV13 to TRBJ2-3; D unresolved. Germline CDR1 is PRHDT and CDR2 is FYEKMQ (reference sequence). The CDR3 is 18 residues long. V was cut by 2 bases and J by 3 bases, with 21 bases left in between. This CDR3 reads CASSLTAASDGRTDTQYF. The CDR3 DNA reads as TGTGCCAGCAGCTTAACTGCTGCGTCGGACGGCCGGACAGATACGCAGTATTTT.

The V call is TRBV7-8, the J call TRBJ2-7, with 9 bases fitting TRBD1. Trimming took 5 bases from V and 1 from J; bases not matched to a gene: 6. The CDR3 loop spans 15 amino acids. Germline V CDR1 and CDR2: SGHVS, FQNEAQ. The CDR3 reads CASSPGTGMSYEQYF. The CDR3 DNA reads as TGTGCCAGCAGCCCCGGGACAGGGATGTCCTACGAGCAGTACTTC.

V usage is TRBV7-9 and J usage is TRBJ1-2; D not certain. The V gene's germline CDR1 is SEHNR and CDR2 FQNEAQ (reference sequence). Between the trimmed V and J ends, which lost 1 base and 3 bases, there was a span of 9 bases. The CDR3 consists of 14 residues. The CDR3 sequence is CASSLEGSYYGYTF. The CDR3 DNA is TGTGCCAGCAGCTTAGAGGGCTCTTACTATGGCTACACCTTC.

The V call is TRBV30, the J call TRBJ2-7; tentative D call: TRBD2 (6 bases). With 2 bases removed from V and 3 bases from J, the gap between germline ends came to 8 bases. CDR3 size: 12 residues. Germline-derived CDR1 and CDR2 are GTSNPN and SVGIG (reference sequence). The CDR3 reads CAWSIADYEQYF. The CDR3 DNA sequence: TGTGCCTGGAGTATAGCGGACTACGAGCAGTACTTC. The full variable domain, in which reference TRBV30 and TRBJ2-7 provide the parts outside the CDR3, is SQTIHQWPATLVQPVGSPLSLECTVEGTSNPNLYWYRQAAGRGLQLLFYSVGIGQISSEVPQNLSASRPQDRQFILSSKKLLLSDSGFYLCAWSIADYEQYFGPGTRLTVT.

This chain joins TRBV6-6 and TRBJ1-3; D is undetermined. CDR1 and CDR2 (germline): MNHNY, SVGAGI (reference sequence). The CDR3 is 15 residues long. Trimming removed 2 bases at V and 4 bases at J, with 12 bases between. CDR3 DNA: TGTGCCAGCAGTTACGCGGACGCCCTAGGAAACACCATATATTTT. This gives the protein CASSYADALGNTIYF.

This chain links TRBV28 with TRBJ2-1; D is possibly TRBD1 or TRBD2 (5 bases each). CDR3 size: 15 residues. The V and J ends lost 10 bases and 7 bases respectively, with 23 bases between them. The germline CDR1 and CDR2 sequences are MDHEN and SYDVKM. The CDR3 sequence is CATKPPGPSPNEQFF. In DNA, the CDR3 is TGTGCCACTAAACCACCGGGACCCTCTCCGAATGAGCAGTTCTTC.

This CDR3 reads CASRFRTQSSYEQYF. The CDR3 DNA reads as TGTGCCAGCAGGTTCCGGACACAAAGCTCCTACGAGCAGTACTTC. The genes are TRBV27 and TRBJ2-7, with a tentative D call TRBD1 (5 bases). V was shortened by 6 bases and J by 0 bases, with 15 bases between the two germline ends. This CDR3 has 15 residues. CDR1 MNHEY and CDR2 SMNVEV come from the germline V gene (reference sequence).

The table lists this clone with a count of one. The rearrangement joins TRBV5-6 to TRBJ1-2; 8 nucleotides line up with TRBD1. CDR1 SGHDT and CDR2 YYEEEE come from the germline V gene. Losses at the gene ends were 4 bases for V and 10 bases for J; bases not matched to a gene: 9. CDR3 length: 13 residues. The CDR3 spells CASSLQGVELYTF. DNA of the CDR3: TGTGCCAGCAGCCTACAGGGGGTCGAACTCTACACCTTC.

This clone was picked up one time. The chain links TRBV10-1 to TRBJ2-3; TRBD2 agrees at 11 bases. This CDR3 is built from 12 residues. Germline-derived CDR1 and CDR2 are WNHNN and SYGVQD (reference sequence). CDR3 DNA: TGCGCGACTAGCGGGGGCACAGATACGCAGTATTTT. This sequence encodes CATSGGTDTQYF.

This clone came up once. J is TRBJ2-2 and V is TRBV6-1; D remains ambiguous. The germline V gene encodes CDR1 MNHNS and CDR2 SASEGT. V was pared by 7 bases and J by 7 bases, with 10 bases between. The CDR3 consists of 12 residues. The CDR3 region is CASTLWLGELFF. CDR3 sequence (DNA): TGTGCCAGCACCCTATGGCTCGGGGAGCTGTTTTTT.

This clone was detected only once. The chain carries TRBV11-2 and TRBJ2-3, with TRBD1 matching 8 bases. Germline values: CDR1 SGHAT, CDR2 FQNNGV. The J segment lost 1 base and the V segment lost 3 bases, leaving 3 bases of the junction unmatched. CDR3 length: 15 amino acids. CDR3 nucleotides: TGTGCCAGCAGCTTTAACAGGGGGGGCACAGATACGCAGTATTTT. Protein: CASSFNRGGTDTQYF.

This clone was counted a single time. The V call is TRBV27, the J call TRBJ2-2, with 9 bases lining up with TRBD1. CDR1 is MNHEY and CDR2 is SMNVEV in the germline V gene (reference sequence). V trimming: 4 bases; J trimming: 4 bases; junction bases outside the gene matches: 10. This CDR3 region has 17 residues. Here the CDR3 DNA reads TGTGCCAGCAGTTCCCCCTCGGACAGGGGTTCCACCGGGGAGCTGTTTTTT. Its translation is CASSSPSDRGSTGELFF.

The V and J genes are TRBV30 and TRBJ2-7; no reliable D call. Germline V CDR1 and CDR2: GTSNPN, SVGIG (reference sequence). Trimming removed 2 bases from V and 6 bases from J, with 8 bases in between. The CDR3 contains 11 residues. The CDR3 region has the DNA TGTGCCTGGAGTCAGCCGGCCGAGCAGTACTTC. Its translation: CAWSQPAEQYF.

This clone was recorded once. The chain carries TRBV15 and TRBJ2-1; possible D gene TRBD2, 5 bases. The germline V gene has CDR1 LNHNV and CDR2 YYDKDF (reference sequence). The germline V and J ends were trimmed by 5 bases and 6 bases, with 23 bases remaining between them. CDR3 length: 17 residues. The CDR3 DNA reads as TGTGCCACCAGCTCGCGGACTGAACGCCGGCCGTCCAATGAGCAGTTCTTC. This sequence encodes CATSSRTERRPSNEQFF.

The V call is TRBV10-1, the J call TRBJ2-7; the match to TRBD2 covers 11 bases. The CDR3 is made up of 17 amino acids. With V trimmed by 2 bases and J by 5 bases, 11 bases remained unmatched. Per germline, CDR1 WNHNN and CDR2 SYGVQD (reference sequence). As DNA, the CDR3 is TGCGCCAGCAGTGAGCTCCCTGAACTAGCGGGAGTAGACGAGCAGTACTTC. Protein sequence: CASSELPELAGVDEQYF.

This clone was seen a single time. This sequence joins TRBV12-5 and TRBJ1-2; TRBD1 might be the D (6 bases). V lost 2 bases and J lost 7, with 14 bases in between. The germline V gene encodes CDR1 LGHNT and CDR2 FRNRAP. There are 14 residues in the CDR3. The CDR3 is CASGLPYGGFGYTF. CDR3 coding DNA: TGTGCTAGTGGTTTGCCTTACGGGGGCTTTGGCTACACCTTC.

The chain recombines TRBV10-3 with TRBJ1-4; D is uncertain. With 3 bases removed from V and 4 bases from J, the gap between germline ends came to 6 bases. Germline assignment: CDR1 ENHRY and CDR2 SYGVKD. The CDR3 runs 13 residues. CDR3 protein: CAISDVYNEKLFF. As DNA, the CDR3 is TGTGCCATCAGTGACGTCTATAATGAAAAACTGTTTTTT.

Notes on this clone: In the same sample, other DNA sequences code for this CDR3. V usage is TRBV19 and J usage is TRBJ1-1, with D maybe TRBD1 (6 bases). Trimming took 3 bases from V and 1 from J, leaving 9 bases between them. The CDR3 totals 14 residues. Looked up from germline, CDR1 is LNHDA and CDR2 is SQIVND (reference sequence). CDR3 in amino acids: CASSIGQSNTEAFF. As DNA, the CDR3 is TGTGCCAGTAGTATTGGACAGTCGAACACTGAAGCTTTCTTT.

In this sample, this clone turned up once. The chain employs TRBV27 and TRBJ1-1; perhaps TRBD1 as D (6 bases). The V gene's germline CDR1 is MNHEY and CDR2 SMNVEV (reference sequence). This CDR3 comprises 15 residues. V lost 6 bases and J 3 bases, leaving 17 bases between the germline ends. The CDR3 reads CASRPYLGADTEAFF. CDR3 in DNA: TGTGCCAGCAGGCCCTACCTGGGGGCGGACACTGAAGCTTTCTTT.

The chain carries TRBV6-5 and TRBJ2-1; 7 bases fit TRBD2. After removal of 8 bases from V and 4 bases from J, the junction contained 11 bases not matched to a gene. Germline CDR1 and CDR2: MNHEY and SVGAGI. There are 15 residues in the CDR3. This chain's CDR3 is CASSRRDYLYNEQFF. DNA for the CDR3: TGTGCCAGCTCAAGAAGGGACTACCTTTACAATGAGCAGTTCTTC.

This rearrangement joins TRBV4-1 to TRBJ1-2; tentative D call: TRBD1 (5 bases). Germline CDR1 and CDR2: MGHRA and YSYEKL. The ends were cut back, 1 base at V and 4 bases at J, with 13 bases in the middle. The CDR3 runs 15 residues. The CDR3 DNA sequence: TGCGCCAGCAGCCAAGTACCGGCAGGGTTCTATGGCTACACCTTC. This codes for CASSQVPAGFYGYTF.

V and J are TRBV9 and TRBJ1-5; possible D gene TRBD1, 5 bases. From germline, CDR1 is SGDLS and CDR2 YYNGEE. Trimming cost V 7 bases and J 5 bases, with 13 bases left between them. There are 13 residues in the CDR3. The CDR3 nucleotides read TGTGCCAGCGGAGGGGTATCATATCAGCCCCAGCATTTT. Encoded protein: CASGGVSYQPQHF.

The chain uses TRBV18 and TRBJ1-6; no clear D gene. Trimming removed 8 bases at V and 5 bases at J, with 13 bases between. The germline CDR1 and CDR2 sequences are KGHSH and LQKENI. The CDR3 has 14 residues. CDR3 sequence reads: CASTQDPNNSPLHF. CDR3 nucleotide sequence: TGTGCCAGCACCCAAGACCCGAATAATTCACCCCTCCACTTT.